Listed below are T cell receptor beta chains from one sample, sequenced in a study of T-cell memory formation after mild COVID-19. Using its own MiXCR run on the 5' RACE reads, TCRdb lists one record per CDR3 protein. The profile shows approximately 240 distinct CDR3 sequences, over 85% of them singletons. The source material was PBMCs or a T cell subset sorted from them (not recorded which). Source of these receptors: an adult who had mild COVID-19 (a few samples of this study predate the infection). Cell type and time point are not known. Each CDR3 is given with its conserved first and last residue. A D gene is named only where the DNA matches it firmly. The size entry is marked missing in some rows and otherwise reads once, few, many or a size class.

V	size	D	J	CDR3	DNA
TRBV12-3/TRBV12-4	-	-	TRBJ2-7	CASSTSYEQYF	TGTGCCAGCAGTACGAGTTACGAGCAGTACTTC
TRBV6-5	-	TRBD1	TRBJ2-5	CASSRTGRQETQYF	TGTGCCAGCAGCCGGACAGGGAGACAAGAGACCCAGTACTTC
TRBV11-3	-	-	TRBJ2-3	CASSVGQTITDTQYF	TGTGCCAGCAGCGTTGGACAGACAATCACAGATACGCAGTATTTT
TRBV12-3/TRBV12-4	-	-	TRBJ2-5	CASSPRETQYF	TGTGCCAGCAGCCCTCGAGAGACCCAGTACTTC
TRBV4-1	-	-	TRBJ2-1	CASSLQMGEREQFF	TGCGCCAGCAGCCTACAAATGGGGGAGAGAGAGCAGTTCTTC
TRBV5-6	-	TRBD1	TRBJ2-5	CASSRDRVETQYF	TGTGCCAGCAGCCGGGACAGGGTCGAGACCCAGTACTTC
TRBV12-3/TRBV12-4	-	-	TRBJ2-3	CASSGLHSSTDTQYF	TGTGCCAGCAGCGGACTTCACTCTAGCACAGATACGCAGTATTTT
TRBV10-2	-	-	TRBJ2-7	CASGSPYEQYF	TGCGCCAGCGGGTCCCCCTACGAGCAGTACTTC
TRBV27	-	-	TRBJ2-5	CASSVGGRETQYF	TGTGCCAGCAGCGTCGGGGGCCGGGAGACCCAGTACTTC
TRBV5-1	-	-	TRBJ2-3	CASSYRDRTTDTQYF	TGCGCCAGCAGCTACCGGGACCGCACCACAGATACGCAGTATTTT
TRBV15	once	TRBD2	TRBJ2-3	CATSRGSSGVGDTQYF	TGTGCCACCAGCAGGGGCTCTAGCGGAGTGGGCGATACGCAGTATTTT
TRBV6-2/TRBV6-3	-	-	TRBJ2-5	CASSYSDRGRETQYF	TGTGCCAGCAGTTACTCTGATAGAGGCCGGGAGACCCAGTACTTC
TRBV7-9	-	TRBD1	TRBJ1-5	CASSQDRGNQPQHF	TGTGCCAGCAGCCAGGACAGGGGCAATCAGCCCCAGCATTTT
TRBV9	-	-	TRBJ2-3	CASSVATDTQYF	TGTGCCAGCAGCGTAGCCACAGATACGCAGTATTTT
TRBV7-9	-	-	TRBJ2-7	CASGTVYEQYF	TGTGCCTCCGGGACGGTTTACGAGCAGTACTTC
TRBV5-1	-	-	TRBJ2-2	CASSLFGTGELFF	TGCGCCAGCAGCTTGTTTGGCACCGGGGAGCTGTTTTTT
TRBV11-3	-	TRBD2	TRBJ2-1	CASSFGLARDEQFF	TGTGCCAGCAGCTTTGGACTAGCTAGGGATGAGCAGTTCTTC
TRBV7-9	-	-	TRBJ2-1	CDSSLLGAEQFF	TGTGACAGCAGCCTCCTAGGAGCCGAGCAGTTCTTC
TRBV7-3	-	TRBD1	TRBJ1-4	CASSPRTGETNEKLFF	TGTGCCAGCAGCCCTCGTACAGGGGAAACTAATGAAAAACTGTTTTTT
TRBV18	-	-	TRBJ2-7	CASSPYAGEQYF	TGTGCCAGCTCACCATACGCCGGGGAGCAGTACTTC
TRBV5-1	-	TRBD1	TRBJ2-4	CASSLTGDKNIQYF	TGCGCCAGCAGCTTGACAGGGGACAAAAACATTCAGTACTTC
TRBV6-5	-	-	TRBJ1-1	CASKGHMNTEAFF	TGTGCCAGCAAGGGACACATGAACACTGAAGCTTTCTTT
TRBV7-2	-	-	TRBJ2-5	CASSALGRGTQYF	TGTGCCAGCAGCGCTCTAGGGAGAGGGACCCAGTACTTC